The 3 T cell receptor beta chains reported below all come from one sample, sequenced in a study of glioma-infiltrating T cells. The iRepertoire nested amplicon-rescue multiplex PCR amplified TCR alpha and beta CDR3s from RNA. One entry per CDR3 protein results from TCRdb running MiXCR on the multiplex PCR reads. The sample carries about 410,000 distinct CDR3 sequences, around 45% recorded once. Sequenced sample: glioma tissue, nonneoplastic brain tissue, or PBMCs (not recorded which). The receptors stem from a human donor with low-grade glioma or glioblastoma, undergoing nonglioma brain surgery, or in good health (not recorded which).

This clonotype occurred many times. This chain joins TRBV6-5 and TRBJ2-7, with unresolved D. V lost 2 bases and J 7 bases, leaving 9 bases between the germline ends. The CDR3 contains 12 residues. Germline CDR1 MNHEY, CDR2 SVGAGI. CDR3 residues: CASSYGLGEQYF. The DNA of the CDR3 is TGTGCCAGCAGTTACGGGTTGGGGGAGCAGTACTTC.

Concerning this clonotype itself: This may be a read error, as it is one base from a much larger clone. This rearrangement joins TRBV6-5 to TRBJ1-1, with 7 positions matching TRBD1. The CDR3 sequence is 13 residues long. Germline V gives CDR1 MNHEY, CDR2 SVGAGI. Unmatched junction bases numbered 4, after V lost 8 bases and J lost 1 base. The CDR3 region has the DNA TGTGCCAGCGGGACAGACCCGAACACTGAAGCTTTCTTT. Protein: CASGTDPNTEAFF.

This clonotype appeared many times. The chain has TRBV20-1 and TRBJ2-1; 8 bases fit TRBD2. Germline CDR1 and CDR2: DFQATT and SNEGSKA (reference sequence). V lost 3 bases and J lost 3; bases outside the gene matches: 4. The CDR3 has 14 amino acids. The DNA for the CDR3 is TGCAGTGCTAGCGGGAGGGGGGGCTACAATGAGCAGTTCTTC. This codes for CSASGRGGYNEQFF.